This entry concerns a single T cell receptor beta chain. Germline V lookup: CDR1 SGHVS, CDR2 FNYEAQ. Trimming stripped 3 bases from V and 1 base from J, with 9 bases between. The CDR3 is 14 residues long. Each CDR3 protein is one row after TCRdb ran MiXCR on the RT-PCR reads. This sample has about 700,000 distinct CDR3 sequences; approximately 15% occur once, and the top ten carry 3.6%. The chain is built from TRBV7-6 and TRBJ1-1; D is undetermined. The sample taken for sequencing was memory CD4+ T cells from blood. The receptor comes from a female donor in good health, serving as a healthy control. This CDR3 is CASSFSAANTEAFF. The CDR3 region has the DNA TGTGCCAGCAGCTTTTCGGCCGCGAACACTGAAGCTTTCTTT.